These 5 T cell receptor beta chains were sequenced from one sample in a study of blood T cell repertoires in COVID-19. TCRdb's table, derived via immunoSEQ multiplex PCR, lists solely in-frame clones and lacks some. The sample has hundreds of thousands of clones; roughly 90% are singletons. Sequences were obtained from peripheral blood. These receptors came from a woman aged 45-60 years with active or convalescent COVID-19.

J is TRBJ2-7 and V is TRBV7-9; D not certain. The ends were cut back, 4 bases at V and 2 bases at J, with 9 bases in the middle. The V gene's germline CDR1 is SEHNR and CDR2 FQNEAQ (reference sequence). CDR3 length: 13 amino acids. The CDR3, as DNA: TGTGCCAGCAGCTATAACAGTCCCTACGAGCAGTACTTC. It yields the protein CASSYNSPYEQYF.

This rearrangement joins TRBV6-5 to TRBJ2-7; D remains ambiguous. The length of the CDR3 is 15 residues. From germline, CDR1 is MNHEY and CDR2 SVGAGI. Between the trimmed V and J ends, which lost 8 bases and 3 bases, there was a span of 20 bases. CDR3 sequence reads: CASSLTSVSGYEQYF. The CDR3 DNA is TGTGCCAGCTCCCTGACGTCCGTCTCAGGCTACGAGCAGTACTTC.

The chain combines TRBV25-1 with TRBJ2-1, with 14 bases identical to TRBD2. Trimming cost V 3 bases and J 7 bases; bases outside gene matches: 5. The CDR3 spans 16 residues. Germline CDR1 reads MGHDK; CDR2 reads SYGVNS. The CDR3 DNA follows: TGTGCCAGCAGTGACGGGACTAGCGGGAGACGGAATGAGCAGTTCTTC. This encodes CASSDGTSGRRNEQFF.

The V call is TRBV7-6, the J call TRBJ2-5; TRBD2 matches at 15 bases. This CDR3 is 21 amino acids long. Germline V gene data show CDR1 as SGHVS and CDR2 as FNYEAQ. V lost 4 bases to trimming and J lost 5 bases; unmatched junction nucleotides: 20. The CDR3 sequence is CASSSRFRTSGGALSKETQYF. The CDR3 DNA sequence: TGTGCCAGCAGCTCCCGTTTTCGGACTAGCGGGGGGGCCCTCTCCAAGGAGACCCAGTACTTC. The entire variable domain, with the rest obtained from reference TRBV7-6 and TRBJ2-5, is as follows: GAGVSQSPRYKVTKRGQDVALRCDPISGHVSLYWYRQALGQGPEFLTYFNYEAQQDKSGLPNDRFSAERPEGSISTLTIQRTEQRDSAMYRCASSSRFRTSGGALSKETQYFGPGTRLLVL.

A single count supports this clone. The chain has TRBV19 and TRBJ1-2; D ambiguous. CDR3 length: 15 amino acids. The germline gives CDR1 LNHDA, CDR2 SQIVND (reference sequence). V lost 0 bases, J lost 7 bases, and 15 bases lay in between. The CDR3 is CASSIDRVLSVGYTF. The CDR3 nucleotides are TGTGCCAGTAGTATAGATAGAGTACTCTCCGTTGGCTACACCTTC.